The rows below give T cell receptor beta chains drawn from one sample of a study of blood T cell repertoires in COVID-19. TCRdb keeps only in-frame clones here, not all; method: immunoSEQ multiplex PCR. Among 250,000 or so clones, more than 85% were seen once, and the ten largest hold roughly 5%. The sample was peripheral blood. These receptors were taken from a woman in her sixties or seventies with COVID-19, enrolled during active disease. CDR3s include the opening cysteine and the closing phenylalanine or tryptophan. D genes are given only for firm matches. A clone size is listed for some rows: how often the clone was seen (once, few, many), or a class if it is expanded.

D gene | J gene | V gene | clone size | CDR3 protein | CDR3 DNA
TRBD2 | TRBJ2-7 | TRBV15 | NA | CATSREAAGSSYEQYF | TGTGCCACCAGCAGAGAGGCAGCGGGGTCCTCCTACGAGCAGTACTTC
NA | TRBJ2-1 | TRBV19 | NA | CASSMLDSGQFF | TGTGCCAGTAGTATGCTTGACTCCGGGCAGTTCTTC
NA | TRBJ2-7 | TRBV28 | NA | CASSFRTGSYEQYF | TGTGCCAGCAGTTTCCGGACGGGATCCTACGAGCAGTACTTC
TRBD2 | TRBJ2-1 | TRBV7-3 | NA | CASSPMGLVRNEQFF | TGTGCCAGCAGCCCAATGGGACTAGTAAGAAATGAGCAGTTCTTC
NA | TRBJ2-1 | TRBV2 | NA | CASKAQVLYNEQFF | TGTGCCAGCAAGGCGCAGGTCCTTTACAATGAGCAGTTCTTC
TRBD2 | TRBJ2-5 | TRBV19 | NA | CASSRIAGGIETQYF | TGTGCCAGTAGTAGGATAGCGGGAGGGATAGAGACCCAGTACTTC
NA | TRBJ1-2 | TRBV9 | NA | CASSVDTGPNYGYTF | TGTGCCAGCAGCGTAGATACAGGGCCTAACTATGGCTACACCTTC
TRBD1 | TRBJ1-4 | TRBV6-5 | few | CASSSQGSNEKLFF | TGTGCCAGCAGTTCACAGGGGTCTAATGAAAAACTGTTTTTT
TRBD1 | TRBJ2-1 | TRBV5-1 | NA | CASSLGQGSYNEQFF | TGCGCCAGCAGCCTCGGACAGGGGTCATACAATGAGCAGTTCTTC
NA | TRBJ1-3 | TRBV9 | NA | CASSVDLRGSGNTIYF | TGTGCCAGCAGCGTAGACCTAAGGGGTTCTGGAAACACCATATATTTT
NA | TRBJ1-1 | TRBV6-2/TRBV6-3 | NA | CASSWAGRVNTEAFF | TGTGCCAGCAGTTGGGCAGGGCGAGTGAACACTGAAGCTTTCTTT
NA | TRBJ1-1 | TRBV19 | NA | CASSIGQQNTEAFF | TGTGCCAGTAGTATAGGACAGCAAAACACTGAAGCTTTCTTT
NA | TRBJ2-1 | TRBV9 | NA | CASSDDVYMGATIVF | TGTGCCAGCAGTGACGACGTGTATATGGGGGCGACCATAGTCTTC
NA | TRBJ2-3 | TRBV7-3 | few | CASSLMPVEDTQYF | TGTGCCAGCAGCTTAATGCCAGTGGAGGATACGCAGTATTTT
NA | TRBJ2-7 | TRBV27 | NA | CASKSLGGSYEQYF | TGTGCCTCAAAGTCCTTGGGGGGCTCCTACGAGCAGTACTTC
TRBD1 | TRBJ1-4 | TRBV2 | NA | CASSELGTANEKLFF | TGTGCCAGCAGTGAACTGGGGACAGCAAATGAAAAACTGTTTTTT
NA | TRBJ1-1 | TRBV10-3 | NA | CAISLGGIEAFF | TGTGCCATCAGCCTCGGGGGAATTGAAGCTTTCTTT
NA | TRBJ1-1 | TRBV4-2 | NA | CASSQVGSGSSTEAFF | TGTGCCAGCAGCCAAGTGGGGTCGGGGTCGTCCACTGAAGCTTTCTTT
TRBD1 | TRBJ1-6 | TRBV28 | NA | CASSPPTGGNSPLHF | TGTGCCAGCAGTCCACCTACAGGGGGTAATTCACCCCTCCACTTT
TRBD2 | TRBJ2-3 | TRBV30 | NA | CAWSVPSGRGDTQYF | TGTGCCTGGAGTGTACCCAGCGGGAGGGGCGATACGCAGTATTTT
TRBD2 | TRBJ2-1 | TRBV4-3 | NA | CASSQGSSGAYNEQFF | TGCGCCAGCAGCCAAGGGTCGAGCGGGGCTTACAATGAGCAGTTCTTC
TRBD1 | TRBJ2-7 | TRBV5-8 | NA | CASSLVGQGAYEQYF | TGTGCCAGCAGCTTGGTCGGACAGGGGGCCTACGAGCAGTACTTC
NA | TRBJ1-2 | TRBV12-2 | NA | CASRLGQGQGLPRSFNGYTF | TGTGCAAGTCGCTTAGGACAGGGCCAAGGCCTACCTCGGTCCTTCAATGGCTACACCTTC
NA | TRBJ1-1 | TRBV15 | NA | CATSSPGYFTEAFF | TGTGCCACCAGCAGCCCCGGTTATTTTACTGAAGCTTTCTTT
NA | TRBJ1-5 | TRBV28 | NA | CASSLGPQDYRQPQHF | TGTGCCAGCAGTTTGGGGCCACAGGATTATAGGCAGCCCCAGCATTTT
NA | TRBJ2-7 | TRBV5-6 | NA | CASTRTDRWGEQYF | TGTGCCAGCACCCGGACGGACAGATGGGGCGAGCAGTACTTC
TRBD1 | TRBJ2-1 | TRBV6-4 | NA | CASSDSAGGGYNEQFF | TGTGCCAGCAGTGACTCCGCAGGGGGCGGCTACAATGAGCAGTTCTTC
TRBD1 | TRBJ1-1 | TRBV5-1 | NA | CASSPVPGQRNTEAFF | TGCGCCAGCAGCCCTGTACCGGGACAGAGGAACACTGAAGCTTTCTTT
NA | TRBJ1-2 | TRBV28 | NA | CASKGTRGGVNYGYTF | TGTGCCAGCAAAGGGACGAGGGGAGGGGTAAACTATGGCTACACCTTC
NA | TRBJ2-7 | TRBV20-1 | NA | CSASQSYEQYF | TGCAGTGCTAGTCAGTCCTACGAGCAGTACTTC
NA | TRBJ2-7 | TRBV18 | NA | CASSQSTGTKYEQYF | TGTGCCAGCTCACAAAGCACAGGGACCAAATACGAGCAGTACTTC
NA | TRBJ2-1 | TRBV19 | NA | CASSIRDNSYNEQFF | TGTGCCAGTAGTATCCGGGACAACTCCTACAATGAGCAGTTCTTC
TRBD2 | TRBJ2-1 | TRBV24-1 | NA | CATSMLAGGFGYNEQFF | TGTGCCACCAGTATGCTAGCGGGAGGGTTTGGGTACAATGAGCAGTTCTTC
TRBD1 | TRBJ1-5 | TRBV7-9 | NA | CASSKDRGPLSNQPQHF | TGTGCCAGCAGCAAAGACAGGGGGCCCCTTTCGAATCAGCCCCAGCATTTT
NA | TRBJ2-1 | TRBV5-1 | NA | CASSRDNRGGQFF | TGCGCCAGCAGCCGGGACAATCGAGGGGGGCAGTTCTTC
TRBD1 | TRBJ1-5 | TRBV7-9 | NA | CASSFGQGGQPQHF | TGTGCCAGCAGCTTCGGACAGGGTGGTCAGCCCCAGCATTTT
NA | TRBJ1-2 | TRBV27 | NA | CASSLNPGRSGYTF | TGTGCCAGCAGTTTAAACCCAGGTCGCTCTGGCTACACCTTC
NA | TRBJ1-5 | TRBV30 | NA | CAWRENSNQPQHF | TGTGCCTGGCGGGAAAATAGCAATCAGCCCCAGCATTTT